Each of the 32 T cell receptor beta chains below was sequenced from the same sample in a study of T cell responses to AZD1222 COVID-19 vaccine. The assay was immunoSEQ multiplex PCR, and TCRdb's table has in-frame clones only and misses some. The table records 80,000 to 130,000 clones, approximately 91% of them present only once. The material sequenced was peripheral blood, taken on day 0 of AZD1222 vaccination. The receptors derive from an adult in good health.

This clone was seen just once. This chain uses TRBV5-1 with TRBJ1-3; D gene ambiguous. The CDR3 runs 16 residues. V was pared by 4 bases and J by 3 bases, with 17 bases between. In germline, CDR1 is SGHRS, CDR2 YFSETQ. CDR3 sequence: CASSLEGADNGNTIYF. For the CDR3, the DNA is TGCGCCAGCAGCCTCGAGGGCGCCGACAATGGAAACACCATATATTTT.

The rearrangement links TRBV10-3 to TRBJ2-2, with 8 bases that match TRBD1. Germline values: CDR1 ENHRY, CDR2 SYGVKD. The J segment lost 1 base and the V segment lost 9 bases, leaving 1 base of the junction unmatched. This CDR3 contains 13 residues. The CDR3 reads CAIDRGNTGELFF. The DNA of the CDR3 is TGTGCCATTGACAGGGGGAACACCGGGGAGCTGTTTTTT.

Comment on this clone: The junction shows a germline mismatch at one end, possibly a read error. V is TRBV13 and J is TRBJ2-1, with D unclear. Germline assignment: CDR1 PRHDT and CDR2 FYEKMQ (reference sequence). CDR3 length equals 11 residues. CDR3 region: CASSSNDRLVF. DNA of the CDR3: TGTGCCAGCAGCTCGAATGACCGACTGGTCTTC.

The rearrangement uses TRBV10-3 and TRBJ1-2; 9 bases align to TRBD1. The CDR3 sequence is 12 residues long. Germline values: CDR1 ENHRY, CDR2 SYGVKD. J was trimmed by 7 bases and V by 8 bases; bases with no gene match: 5. Here the CDR3 reads CAIAGTGFGYTF. In DNA form, the CDR3 reads TGTGCCATCGCAGGGACAGGGTTTGGCTACACCTTC.

This rearrangement joins TRBV27 to TRBJ2-7; 7 bases line up with TRBD1. J was trimmed by 3 bases and V by 3 bases; bases with no gene match: 8. This CDR3 has 15 amino acids. Looked up from germline, CDR1 is MNHEY and CDR2 is SMNVEV (reference sequence). The CDR3 region has the DNA TGTGCCAGCAGTTTCTTGGGACAGTCTTTCTACGAGCAGTACTTC. This sequence encodes CASSFLGQSFYEQYF.

The rearrangement links TRBV5-1 to TRBJ1-1, with D maybe TRBD1 (6 bases). V lost 4 bases, J lost 1 base, and 11 bases lay in between. Germline loops: CDR1 SGHRS, CDR2 YFSETQ. The CDR3 loop spans 14 amino acids. CDR3 DNA sequence: TGCGCCAGCAGCACCACAGGGTCGAACACTGAAGCTTTCTTT. This gives the protein CASSTTGSNTEAFF. Full variable domain (rest looked up from reference TRBV5-1 and TRBJ1-1): KAGVTQTPRYLIKTRGQQVTLSCSPISGHRSVSWYQQTPGQGLQFLFEYFSETQRNKGNFPGRFSGRQFSNSRSEMNVSTLELGDSALYLCASSTTGSNTEAFFGQGTRLTVV.

This chain links TRBV13 with TRBJ2-7; maybe TRBD1 (5 bases). CDR3 length: 14 residues. Per the germline V gene, CDR1 is PRHDT and CDR2 is FYEKMQ (reference sequence). Trimming took 5 bases from V and 3 from J, leaving 14 bases between them. Written as DNA, the CDR3 is TGTGCCAGCAGCGGCTCACGAAGGGGCTACGAGCAGTACTTC. Its translation is CASSGSRRGYEQYF.

The V call is TRBV29-1, the J call TRBJ1-2; 7 nucleotides match TRBD1. Trimming cost V 5 bases and J 7 bases; bases outside gene matches: 13. The germline gives CDR1 SQVTM, CDR2 ANQGSEA. The CDR3 loop spans 14 amino acids. The CDR3 DNA follows: TGCAGCGTTCCGCTTTACTCCGAGGGGGCTGGCTACACCTTC. This sequence encodes CSVPLYSEGAGYTF.

The gene calls are TRBV19 and TRBJ2-1; D is undetermined. Germline values: CDR1 LNHDA, CDR2 SQIVND (reference sequence). V was pared by 10 bases and J by 6 bases, with 19 bases between. The CDR3 totals 14 residues. This chain's CDR3 is CATQDRTVVNEQFF. The CDR3 DNA follows: TGTGCCACCCAGGATAGGACGGTTGTCAATGAGCAGTTCTTC.

The J gene is TRBJ2-5, the V gene TRBV10-3; 9 nucleotides match TRBD2. In germline, CDR1 is ENHRY, CDR2 SYGVKD. CDR3 length: 16 residues. After removal of 0 bases from V and 5 bases from J, the junction contained 7 bases not matched to a gene. CDR3 amino acids: CAISESRGGPHETQYF. The CDR3 DNA follows: TGTGCCATCAGTGAGTCGCGGGGGGGCCCCCACGAGACCCAGTACTTC.

In its sample, this clone was seen a few times. The V call is TRBV2, the J call TRBJ1-3; no firm D call. This CDR3 region has 15 residues. Germline CDR1 SNHLY, CDR2 FYNNEI. Trimming took off 4 bases at V and 0 bases at J, with 10 bases between the two ends. CDR3 sequence reads: CASSVFAVSGNTIYF. DNA for the CDR3: TGTGCCAGCAGTGTTTTCGCAGTCTCTGGAAACACCATATATTTT. The whole variable domain, filled in from reference TRBV2 and TRBJ1-3, reads EPEVTQTPSHQVTQMGQEVILRCVPISNHLYFYWYRQILGQKVEFLVSFYNNEISEKSEIFDDQFSVERPDGSNFTLKIRSTKLEDSAMYFCASSVFAVSGNTIYFGEGSWLTVV.

The chain combines TRBV19 with TRBJ2-1, with TRBD1 as a possible D gene (6 bases). The germline CDR1 and CDR2 sequences are LNHDA and SQIVND (reference sequence). The CDR3 loop spans 15 amino acids. V gave up 3 bases and J gave up 2 bases, with 11 bases separating them. The CDR3 region is CASSMAGAAYNEQFF. The CDR3 bases are TGTGCCAGTAGTATGGCAGGGGCCGCCTACAATGAGCAGTTCTTC.

The chain is built from TRBV5-6 and TRBJ2-7; D might be TRBD1 or TRBD2, each matching 6 bases. The CDR3 runs to 13 residues. V lost 5 bases and J lost 3, with 12 bases in between. Per germline, CDR1 SGHDT and CDR2 YYEEEE. CDR3 DNA sequence: TGTGCCAGCAGATTAGGGGGGAACTACGAGCAGTACTTC. Translated, it gives CASRLGGNYEQYF.

The chain links TRBV10-1 to TRBJ2-7; D is perhaps TRBD2 (6 bases). Germline V gene lookup returns CDR1 WNHNN and CDR2 SYGVQD (reference sequence). V was pared by 5 bases and J by 1 base, with 6 bases between. This CDR3 spans 12 amino acids. This CDR3 is CASSRGSYEQYF. The CDR3 nucleotides are TGCGCCAGCAGTCGGGGGTCCTACGAGCAGTACTTC.

The gene calls are TRBV29-1 and TRBJ1-1, with unresolved D. The CDR3 is 10 amino acids. V lost 2 bases and J lost 8, with 6 bases in between. Looked up from germline, CDR1 is SQVTM and CDR2 is ANQGSEA. CDR3 amino acids: CSVELEEAFF. CDR3 DNA: TGCAGCGTTGAACTCGAGGAAGCTTTCTTT.

The V gene is TRBV7-9, the J gene TRBJ2-2; 7 bases line up with TRBD1. Trimming at V came to 5 bases and at J to 4 bases, leaving 4 bases not matched to a gene. The CDR3 loop spans 14 amino acids. Looked up from germline, CDR1 is SEHNR and CDR2 is FQNEAQ (reference sequence). CDR3 sequence (DNA): TGTGCCAGCAGCCCACAGGGGCTCACCGGGGAGCTGTTTTTT. Translated, it gives CASSPQGLTGELFF.

J is TRBJ2-5 and V is TRBV19; 7 nucleotides agree with TRBD2. The length of the CDR3 is 15 residues. CDR1 and CDR2 from the germline V gene are LNHDA and SQIVND (reference sequence). The trim removed 6 bases at V and 1 base at J, leaving 8 bases unmatched. CDR3 coding DNA: TGTGCCAGTAGCTCCAGGGCTAGCGGCCAAGAGACCCAGTACTTC. This codes for CASSSRASGQETQYF.

The gene calls are TRBV6-2 or TRBV6-3 and TRBJ2-1; 10 bases are shared with TRBD1. Germline V gives CDR1 MNHEY, CDR2 SVGEGT. J lost 4 bases, V lost 5 bases, and 5 bases had no gene match. This CDR3 contains 15 residues. CDR3 protein: CASSPGQGEYNEQFF. CDR3 bases: TGTGCCAGCAGTCCCGGACAGGGGGAGTACAATGAGCAGTTCTTC.

The rearrangement uses TRBV13 and TRBJ2-7; D unresolved. The CDR3 has 13 residues. V lost 0 bases to trimming and J lost 2 bases, with 5 bases between them. Per the germline V gene, CDR1 is PRHDT and CDR2 is FYEKMQ (reference sequence). CDR3 loop: CASSLGLTYEQYF. The CDR3 bases are TGTGCCAGCAGCTTAGGGCTTACCTACGAGCAGTACTTC.

This clone was counted only a few times. The chain has TRBV4-2 and TRBJ1-6, with D possibly TRBD1 on 5 matching bases. Germline CDR1 reads LGHNA; CDR2 reads YNFKEQ. The length of the CDR3 is 16 residues. With 3 bases removed from V and 10 bases from J, the gap between germline ends came to 19 bases. In DNA, the CDR3 is TGTGCCAGCAGCCAGGCTTTCGACAGCACCTTATCACCCCTCCACTTT. Translation gives CASSQAFDSTLSPLHF.

In this sample, this clone turned up once. This chain uses TRBV20-1 with TRBJ1-5; 9 bases fit TRBD1. The CDR3 contains 15 residues. Per germline, CDR1 DFQATT and CDR2 SNEGSKA (reference sequence). Trimming cost V 3 bases and J 7 bases; bases outside gene matches: 10. CDR3 bases: TGCAGTGCTAGTGGTACAGGGGGCTTCGGACAGCCCCAGCATTTT. This gives the protein CSASGTGGFGQPQHF.

The genes are TRBV19 and TRBJ2-1; no clear D. In germline, CDR1 is LNHDA, CDR2 SQIVND (reference sequence). The CDR3 contains 15 residues. V dropped 3 bases and J dropped 0 bases, with 9 bases sitting between them. The CDR3 is CASSMLASSYNEQFF. The CDR3, as DNA: TGTGCCAGTAGTATGTTGGCAAGCTCCTACAATGAGCAGTTCTTC.

V gene TRBV28 combines with J gene TRBJ2-7; 7 positions agree with TRBD2. There are 15 residues in the CDR3. J was trimmed by 6 bases and V by 4 bases; bases with no gene match: 12. Germline loops: CDR1 MDHEN, CDR2 SYDVKM. This CDR3 reads CASSSSSAGAGEQYF. Here the CDR3 DNA reads TGTGCCAGCAGTTCCTCTTCCGCGGGAGCGGGCGAGCAGTACTTC.

This chain uses TRBV27 with TRBJ2-7, with 16 nucleotides matching TRBD2. The CDR3 extends over 18 amino acids. V lost 6 bases to trimming and J lost 2 bases; unmatched junction nucleotides: 10. Germline CDR1 MNHEY, CDR2 SMNVEV (reference sequence). The CDR3 DNA is TGTGCCAGCAGACTTACCGGGACTAGCGGGGGGGCCCCCTACGAGCAGTACTTC. The encoded protein is CASRLTGTSGGAPYEQYF.

This rearrangement joins TRBV3-1 (or the pseudogene TRBV3-2) to TRBJ1-1; unclear D gene. Trimming cost V 4 bases and J 2 bases, with 8 bases left between them. The germline V gene has CDR1 LGHDT and CDR2 YNNKEL (reference sequence). This CDR3 contains 13 residues. As DNA, the CDR3 is TGTGCCAGCAGCCCTAATAGAAACACTGAAGCTTTCTTT. Protein sequence: CASSPNRNTEAFF.

CDR3 in amino acids: CASSQLQLPWVTGELFF. The CDR3 region has the DNA TGTGCCAGCAGCCAACTACAGCTTCCCTGGGTCACCGGGGAGCTGTTTTTT. The J gene is TRBJ2-2, the V gene TRBV3-1 (or the pseudogene TRBV3-2); D gene uncertain. The V gene's germline CDR1 is LGHDT and CDR2 YNNKEL (reference sequence). V was shortened by 2 bases and J by 4 bases, with 17 bases between the two germline ends. This CDR3 has 17 residues.

The gene calls are TRBV9 and TRBJ1-1; no clear D gene. Germline CDR1 is SGDLS and CDR2 is YYNGEE. The CDR3 is 13 amino acids. Trimming removed 0 bases from V and 4 bases from J, with 7 bases in between. CDR3 coding DNA: TGTGCCAGCAGCGTAGCTCGGAGCACTGAAGCTTTCTTT. This gives the protein CASSVARSTEAFF.

In this sample, this clone turned up once. The V and J genes are TRBV5-1 and TRBJ2-1; 10 nucleotides line up with TRBD2. The CDR3 has 14 amino acids. Germline CDR1 is SGHRS and CDR2 is YFSETQ. With 2 bases clipped from V and 9 bases from J, the junction kept 5 bases outside the gene matches. In DNA, the CDR3 is TGCGCCAGCAGCTTAAGTCTAGCGGGAGTTGAGCAGTTCTTC. It specifies CASSLSLAGVEQFF. Using reference TRBV5-1 and TRBJ2-1 for the parts outside the CDR3, the full variable domain is KAGVTQTPRYLIKTRGQQVTLSCSPISGHRSVSWYQQTPGQGLQFLFEYFSETQRNKGNFPGRFSGRQFSNSRSEMNVSTLELGDSALYLCASSLSLAGVEQFFGPGTRLTVL.

This rearrangement joins TRBV7-9 to TRBJ1-4; weak D call: TRBD1 (6 bases). CDR1 SEHNR and CDR2 FQNEAQ come from the germline V gene (reference sequence). V was clipped by 5 bases and J by 17 bases, with 24 bases between them. The CDR3 sequence is 14 residues long. The CDR3 coding sequence is TGTGCCAGCAGCCTAATCAAGACCGGGACACCTCAATTTTTT. This codes for CASSLIKTGTPQFF. The full variable domain, with the rest looked up from reference TRBV7-9 and TRBJ1-4, is DTGVSQNPRHKITKRGQNVTFRCDPISEHNRLYWYRQTLGQGPEFLTYFQNEAQLEKSRLLSDRFSAERPKGSFSTLEIQRTEQGDSAMYLCASSLIKTGTPQFFGSGTQLSVL.

The genes are TRBV3-1 (or the pseudogene TRBV3-2) and TRBJ1-2, with a possible D match to TRBD1 (5 bases). CDR1 and CDR2 from the germline V gene are LGHDT and YNNKEL (reference sequence). The CDR3 length is 16 residues. V was clipped by 4 bases and J by 8 bases, with 23 bases between them. The CDR3 DNA reads TGTGCCAGCAGCCGGAACCTGGGGGAGGGAGACCTCGGCTACACCTTC. Translating gives CASSRNLGEGDLGYTF.

V is TRBV6-6 and J is TRBJ2-3, with TRBD1 as a possible D gene (7 bases). V lost 3 bases to trimming and J lost 8 bases, with 18 bases between them. Germline values: CDR1 MNHNY, CDR2 SVGAGI (reference sequence). This CDR3 is 15 amino acids long. CDR3 DNA: TGTGCCAGCAGTTATGAGGGGGCGGGGACCTTTACGCAGTATTTT. This codes for CASSYEGAGTFTQYF.

The chain uses TRBV4-1 and TRBJ2-7, with TRBD2 identical over 12 bases. The CDR3 is 15 amino acids. J lost 4 bases, V lost 2 bases, and 3 bases had no gene match. Germline V gene lookup returns CDR1 MGHRA and CDR2 YSYEKL. The CDR3 region has the DNA TGCGCCAGCAGCCAACCGACTAGCGGGAGATACGAGCAGTACTTC. It is translated as CASSQPTSGRYEQYF.